Following are 8 T cell receptor beta chains from one sample sequenced in a study of cytomegalovirus exposure and HLA in healthy donors. Vbeta (60) and Jbeta (13) primers were used in the PCR. Libraries were prepared by immunoSEQ multiplex PCR; TCRdb keeps only in-frame clonotypes and omits some of them. The sample records about 45,000 clones, roughly 87% being singletons. Sequencing was done on a sample of PBMCs. Every receptor here comes from a woman in her thirties or forties in good health and CMV-seropositive.

V gene TRBV2 combines with J gene TRBJ1-6, with 8 bases that match TRBD1. The CDR3 totals 14 residues. Trimming took 11 bases from V and 7 from J; bases not matched to a gene: 10. Per germline, CDR1 SNHLY and CDR2 FYNNEI. The CDR3 here is CAQQGTGGNSPLHF. For the CDR3, the DNA is TGTGCCCAACAGGGAACAGGGGGAAATTCACCCCTCCACTTT.

This rearrangement joins TRBV19 to TRBJ2-2; D is possibly TRBD1 (7 bases). The CDR3 is 16 residues long. V was cut by 6 bases and J by 1 base, with 15 bases left in between. Germline V gives CDR1 LNHDA, CDR2 SQIVND (reference sequence). In DNA, the CDR3 is TGTGCCAGTAGATTGACTCAGGGGGGGAACACCGGGGAGCTGTTTTTT. This sequence encodes CASRLTQGGNTGELFF.

CDR3: CASTLQGSGELFF. CDR3 nucleotide sequence: TGTGCCAGCACCCTCCAGGGCTCCGGGGAGCTGTTTTTT. This rearrangement joins TRBV14 to TRBJ2-2, with a weak D call TRBD1 (5 bases). Looked up from germline, CDR1 is SGHDN and CDR2 is FVKESK. V was trimmed by 7 bases and J by 6 bases, leaving 12 bases between them. This CDR3 spans 13 amino acids.

The V gene is TRBV7-2, the J gene TRBJ2-1; possible D gene TRBD2, 5 bases. Trimming took off 5 bases at V and 3 bases at J, with 11 bases between the two ends. The CDR3 runs 14 residues. The germline V gene encodes CDR1 SGHTA and CDR2 FQGNSA. CDR3 in DNA: TGTGCCAGCAGCCAACCTAGCTACTACAATGAGCAGTTCTTC. This translates into CASSQPSYYNEQFF.

The rearrangement links TRBV11-3 to TRBJ2-7, with TRBD1 matching 10 bases. This CDR3 region has 13 residues. The ends lost 10 bases at V and 4 bases at J; junction bases unmatched: 7. Germline-derived CDR1 and CDR2 are SGHNT and YENEEA. The CDR3 reads CANPGTGEYEQYF. For the CDR3, the DNA is TGTGCCAATCCCGGGACAGGGGAATACGAGCAGTACTTC.

Only a few counts were recorded for this clone. V is TRBV29-1 and J is TRBJ1-5, with D uncertain. Germline V gives CDR1 SQVTM, CDR2 ANQGSEA. Trimming removed 5 bases at V and 0 bases at J, with 5 bases between. The CDR3 has 12 amino acids. In DNA, the CDR3 is TGCAGCGTTTCGGGTAGCAATCAGCCCCAGCATTTT. This sequence encodes CSVSGSNQPQHF.

V gene TRBV18 combines with J gene TRBJ2-2; TRBD2 matches 7 bases. Trimming removed 1 base from V and 7 bases from J; junction bases left unmatched: 9. CDR1 and CDR2 from the germline V gene are KGHSH and LQKENI. This CDR3 spans 16 amino acids. CDR3 residues: CASSPQAGESGGELFF. CDR3 nucleotide sequence: TGTGCCAGCTCACCACAGGCGGGGGAGTCCGGCGGGGAGCTGTTTTTT. Full variable domain (outside the CDR3, taken from reference TRBV18 and TRBJ2-2): NAGVMQNPRHLVRRRGQEARLRCSPMKGHSHVYWYRQLPEEGLKFMVYLQKENIIDESGMPKERFSAEFPKEGPSILRIQQVVRGDSAAYFCASSPQAGESGGELFFGEGSRLTVL.

The chain employs TRBV2 and TRBJ2-1; weak D call: TRBD2 (5 bases). Trimming took 5 bases from V and 2 from J, leaving 13 bases between them. Germline V CDR1 and CDR2: SNHLY, FYNNEI. This CDR3 has 15 amino acids. Written as DNA, the CDR3 is TGTGCCAGCAGTTGGACTTCCAAAACCTACAATGAGCAGTTCTTC. Its translation is CASSWTSKTYNEQFF.